This entry describes one T cell receptor (beta chain). The antigen is undetermined. In the sorted-subset replicate PCRs, 150 to 200 ng DNA, tens of thousands of T cell genomes, was used. The table came from immunoSEQ multiplex PCR; TCRdb's copy has only in-frame clones and leaves some out. The table shows 750,000 to 1,000,000 clones, with 80% to 95% occurring only once. From germline, CDR1 is SGHNT and CDR2 YYREEE (reference sequence). The CDR3 is 15 amino acids. Trimming took off 1 base at V and 4 bases at J, with 11 bases between the two ends. The data are from a study of shared clonotypes between healthy human individuals. Study overall: Ranging from 18 to 49 in age, donors were two women and a few men. Broader study findings: Memory subsets generally showed smaller estimated richness than naive subsets did. Relative to their counterparts shared across all four donors, non-shared clonotypes exhibited diminished generation probabilities.

It was CD45RO-negative cells, positively selected for CCR7, that made up naive CD8 cells, with terminally differentiated effector memory CD45RA+ cells excluded. The V and J genes are TRBV5-4 and TRBJ2-2; the D call may be TRBD1 or TRBD2 (5 bases each). The sequenced material came from naive CD8+ T cells sorted from blood. The sequence was collected from a young man in good health. The CDR3 reads CASSLIGDGTGELFF. CDR3 in DNA: TGTGCCAGCAGCTTGATTGGGGACGGCACCGGGGAGCTGTTTTTT.